The 2 T cell receptor beta chains below all came from one sample that was sequenced in a study of control samples from healthy donors and cancer patients. This table comes from immunoSEQ multiplex PCR, and its TCRdb copy is limited to in-frame clones, with some not included. The data contain 60,000 to 65,000 clones, about 82% of them singletons. Sequences were obtained from blood. These receptors were taken from a man aged 40-49 years in good health.

V and J are TRBV29-1 and TRBJ2-6; D is undetermined. Per the germline V gene, CDR1 is SQVTM and CDR2 is ANQGSEA. The CDR3 has 15 amino acids. Trimming took off 2 bases at V and 4 bases at J, with 12 bases between the two ends. The CDR3 sequence: CSVESVGNGANVLTF. CDR3 sequence (DNA): TGCAGCGTTGAATCCGTAGGGAACGGGGCCAACGTCCTGACTTTC.

The DNA of the CDR3 is TGTGCCAGCAGTCTATGGACGGCGGATAATCAGCCCCAGCATTTT. Translated: CASSLWTADNQPQHF. The chain links TRBV6-2 or TRBV6-3 to TRBJ1-5; D is ambiguous. The germline V gene has CDR1 MNHEY and CDR2 SVGEGT. The germline V and J ends were trimmed by 5 bases and 4 bases, with 15 bases remaining between them. The CDR3 totals 15 residues.